Below are 23 T cell receptor beta chains sequenced from a single sample in a study of T cell responses to AZD1222 COVID-19 vaccine (dated by TCRdb to about 2021). Library prep was done by the immunoSEQ multiplex PCR assay. Held by TCRdb, this immuneACCESS table contains in-frame sequences only and omits some clones. Under half of the omission traces to an unresolved V gene where checked; the cause of the rest is unknown. The sample includes around 120,000 clones, with about 85% observed a single time. The top ten constitute just over 2.5% of the sample. This sample's time point label indicates: about 28 days (+/-7) after the second vaccine dose. Here the sequenced sample was peripheral blood, taken 28 days after the second AZD1222 dose. The receptor source for this set is an adult who received the AZD1222 COVID-19 vaccine.

J is TRBJ1-6 and V is TRBV5-1, with D maybe TRBD1 (6 bases). This CDR3 has 16 amino acids. Germline V gives CDR1 SGHRS, CDR2 YFSETQ. Trimming cost V 0 bases and J 5 bases, with 12 bases left between them. Here the CDR3 DNA reads TGCGCCAGCAGCTTGGTCCGAGGGGGAGATAATTCACCCCTCCACTTT. It encodes CASSLVRGGDNSPLHF.

V is TRBV24-1 and J is TRBJ1-2; D is possibly TRBD1 (5 bases). The CDR3 is made up of 14 amino acids. Trimming pared 4 bases from V and 2 bases from J, leaving 10 bases between. The germline gives CDR1 KGHDR, CDR2 SFDVKD. CDR3 coding DNA: TGTGCCACCAGTGAGAATCGACAGAACTATGGCTACACCTTC. This translates into CATSENRQNYGYTF.

This rearrangement joins TRBV7-2 to TRBJ2-1; TRBD2 matches 7 bases. Germline CDR1 and CDR2: SGHTA and FQGNSA. This CDR3 is built from 14 residues. The trim removed 6 bases at V and 7 bases at J, leaving 9 bases unmatched. The DNA of the CDR3 is TGTGCCAGCAGTATAACGGGGGGAAGAAATGAGCAGTTCTTC. As protein: CASSITGGRNEQFF.

The chain links TRBV7-3 to TRBJ1-2; maybe TRBD1 (5 bases). The germline CDR1 and CDR2 sequences are SGHTA and FQGTGA. V shed 1 base and J shed 8 bases, with 14 bases lying between them. This CDR3 has 14 residues. The CDR3 loop is CASSLNGGSGGYTF. In nucleotides, the CDR3 is TGTGCCAGCAGCTTAAACGGGGGGAGTGGCGGCTACACCTTC.

The chain links TRBV21-1 to TRBJ1-1; the table's D call, TRBD1, was not checked against the DNA. TRBV21-1 is shown as a pseudogene. CDR3 size: 13 residues. In DNA form, the CDR3 reads TGTGCCAGCAGCAACGACAAGAACACTGAAGCTTTCTTT. It yields the protein CASSNDKNTEAFF.

The chain joins TRBV2 to TRBJ1-5; no firm D call. Germline CDR1 is SNHLY and CDR2 is FYNNEI. The V end was cut by 7 bases, the J end by 2 bases, with 12 bases between. This CDR3 spans 14 amino acids. The CDR3 DNA follows: TGTGCCAGCAACGGGCTCATGGGCAATCAGCCCCAGCATTTT. It translates to CASNGLMGNQPQHF.

This clone was seen a single time. The chain uses TRBV7-9 and TRBJ1-6; possibly TRBD1 for D (6 bases). Germline V gene sequence: CDR1 SEHNR, CDR2 FQNEAQ (reference sequence). V shed 5 bases and J shed 7 bases, with 15 bases lying between them. The CDR3 extends over 15 amino acids. The CDR3 loop reads CASSPTGSQNSPLHF. The CDR3 DNA is TGTGCCAGCAGCCCCACAGGGTCACAAAATTCACCCCTCCACTTT.

Written as DNA, the CDR3 is TGTGCCAGCAATTCCGGGACTAGCGTGGAGACCCAGTACTTC. It translates to CASNSGTSVETQYF. The V call is TRBV28, the J call TRBJ2-5; TRBD2 matches 10 bases. The CDR3 is 14 amino acids. After removal of 7 bases from V and 5 bases from J, the junction contained 7 bases not matched to a gene. From germline, CDR1 is MDHEN and CDR2 SYDVKM.

The chain is built from TRBV19 and TRBJ1-4; D is undetermined. The CDR3 totals 13 residues. The V gene's germline CDR1 is LNHDA and CDR2 SQIVND (reference sequence). The V end lost 8 bases, the J end lost 4 bases, and 11 bases lay between the germline ends. The CDR3 nucleotides are TGTGCCAGTTTGGCCACGATTAATGAAAAACTGTTTTTT. Translating it yields CASLATINEKLFF. The whole variable domain, filled in from reference TRBV19 and TRBJ1-4, reads DGGITQSPKYLFRKEGQNVTLSCEQNLNHDAMYWYRQDPGQGLRLIYYSQIVNDFQKGDIAEGYSVSREKKESFPLTVTSAQKNPTAFYLCASLATINEKLFFGSGTQLSVL.

The rearrangement links TRBV6-4 to TRBJ2-1; TRBD1 agrees at 7 bases. From germline, CDR1 is MRHNA and CDR2 SNTAGT. The CDR3 has 16 residues. V shed 3 bases and J 2 bases; nucleotides not matched to a gene: 7. The CDR3 loop is CASSDSGTDPYNEQFF. The DNA for the CDR3 is TGTGCCAGCAGTGATTCCGGGACAGACCCCTACAATGAGCAGTTCTTC.

The V and J genes are TRBV5-1 and TRBJ2-7; D not resolved. CDR1 is SGHRS and CDR2 is YFSETQ in the germline V gene. There are 14 residues in the CDR3. V was trimmed by 0 bases and J by 0 bases, leaving 7 bases between them. The CDR3 DNA follows: TGCGCCAGCAGCTTGGGACCGAGCTCCTACGAGCAGTACTTC. Encoded protein: CASSLGPSSYEQYF. Together with reference TRBV5-1 and TRBJ2-7, the CDR3 gives the full variable domain: KAGVTQTPRYLIKTRGQQVTLSCSPISGHRSVSWYQQTPGQGLQFLFEYFSETQRNKGNFPGRFSGRQFSNSRSEMNVSTLELGDSALYLCASSLGPSSYEQYFGPGTRLTVT.

This chain links TRBV2 with TRBJ1-2; D might be TRBD1 (6 bases). CDR3 length: 16 residues. Trimming took 7 bases from V and 3 from J, leaving 21 bases between them. CDR1 SNHLY and CDR2 FYNNEI come from the germline V gene. CDR3 coding DNA: TGTGCCAGCAACTTACTGACAGGCATGCGCGACTATGGCTACACCTTC. Protein sequence: CASNLLTGMRDYGYTF.

CDR3 loop: CASGHQPQHF. In DNA, the CDR3 is TGTGCCAGCGGGCATCAGCCCCAGCATTTT. The rearrangement joins TRBV28 to TRBJ1-5; D call uncertain. The CDR3 is made up of 10 amino acids. CDR1 is MDHEN and CDR2 is SYDVKM in the germline V gene. The germline V and J ends were trimmed by 8 bases and 5 bases, with 4 bases remaining between them.

V gene TRBV7-8 combines with J gene TRBJ2-6; weak D call: TRBD1 (5 bases). This CDR3 has 16 residues. The germline V gene has CDR1 SGHVS and CDR2 FQNEAQ. Trimming took 1 base from V and 2 from J, leaving 9 bases between them. The CDR3 sequence is CASSLVVGAGANVLTF. CDR3 DNA: TGTGCCAGCAGCTTAGTTGTAGGGGCTGGGGCCAACGTCCTGACTTTC.

J is TRBJ2-5 and V is TRBV4-3; 8 nucleotides line up with TRBD2. Trimming took 0 bases from V and 4 from J; bases not matched to a gene: 7. In germline, CDR1 is LGHNA, CDR2 YSLEER. The CDR3 is made up of 16 amino acids. CDR3 in amino acids: CASSQDGGASGETQYF. The CDR3 region has the DNA TGCGCCAGCAGCCAAGACGGGGGGGCATCCGGAGAGACCCAGTACTTC.

The V and J genes are TRBV6-1 and TRBJ1-5, with D perhaps TRBD1 (6 bases). Trimming left V 1 base short and J 0 bases short, with 13 bases between. The CDR3 totals 17 residues. CDR1 is MNHNS, CDR2 SASEGT, per germline. The CDR3 nucleotides read TGTGCCAGCAGTGAAGGTTGGGGGGCCGATAGCAATCAGCCCCAGCATTTT. It is translated as CASSEGWGADSNQPQHF.

This clone was seen only once. The V call is TRBV6-5, the J call TRBJ2-5; the D gene is possibly TRBD1 (8 bases). V dropped 7 bases and J dropped 4 bases, with 16 bases sitting between them. Germline V lookup: CDR1 MNHEY, CDR2 SVGAGI. The CDR3 runs to 14 residues. The CDR3 DNA reads TGTGCCAGCAAACCGCACAGGGGGGGAGAGACCCAGTACTTC. It translates to CASKPHRGGETQYF.

The chain recombines TRBV5-1 with TRBJ2-7; D unclear. The V end was cut by 0 bases, the J end by 3 bases, with 10 bases between. The CDR3 length is 14 residues. Germline loops: CDR1 SGHRS, CDR2 YFSETQ. The CDR3 region is CASSLGGSSYEQYF. The CDR3 nucleotides are TGCGCCAGCAGCTTGGGGGGTAGTAGCTACGAGCAGTACTTC.

The gene calls are TRBV4-1 and TRBJ2-1; D perhaps matches TRBD2 (6 bases). The CDR3 length is 12 residues. In germline, CDR1 is MGHRA, CDR2 YSYEKL. Trimming removed 3 bases at V and 8 bases at J, with 8 bases between. In nucleotides, the CDR3 is TGCGCCAGCAGCCAGGACTATTATGAGCAGTTCTTC. This translates into CASSQDYYEQFF.

The V gene is TRBV5-6, the J gene TRBJ2-3, with D perhaps TRBD2 (5 bases). In germline, CDR1 is SGHDT, CDR2 YYEEEE. V was shortened by 4 bases and J by 0 bases, with 9 bases between the two germline ends. The CDR3 is made up of 14 amino acids. The CDR3 loop reads CASSRRGSTDTQYF. In DNA, the CDR3 is TGTGCCAGCAGCCGACGGGGAAGCACAGATACGCAGTATTTT.

This sequence joins TRBV15 and TRBJ1-3, with TRBD1 identical over 7 bases. The V gene end was trimmed by 2 bases and the J gene end by 0 bases; junction bases not matched to a gene: 1. The CDR3 contains 15 residues. Germline V lookup: CDR1 LNHNV, CDR2 YYDKDF (reference sequence). The CDR3, as DNA: TGTGCCACCAGCAGACCAGGGGGCTCTGGAAACACCATATATTTT. Translating gives CATSRPGGSGNTIYF.

V and J are TRBV14 and TRBJ2-3; 9 nucleotides line up with TRBD2. CDR3 length: 19 residues. V lost 0 bases to trimming and J lost 4 bases; unmatched junction nucleotides: 14. Germline-derived CDR1 and CDR2 are SGHDN and FVKESK. The CDR3, as DNA: TGTGCCAGCAGCCAAGAAGGAGGCCTAGCGGGGCGGTTGGCAGATACGCAGTATTTT. It codes for CASSQEGGLAGRLADTQYF.

This clone came up once. The V call is TRBV6-5, the J call TRBJ2-3; D not resolved. Per germline, CDR1 MNHEY and CDR2 SVGAGI. This CDR3 comprises 13 residues. The V gene lost 5 bases and the J gene lost 8 bases, with 14 bases spanning the gap. The DNA of the CDR3 is TGTGCCAGCAGTCGAACCAGTTACCCTACGCAGTATTTT. This sequence encodes CASSRTSYPTQYF.